This T cell receptor (beta chain) was identified during a study of PD-1 blockade in classical Hodgkin lymphoma. As for the study in general: Once every 2 weeks, patients received intravenous nivolumab at 3 mg/kg. Overall study findings and caveats: Similar baseline diversity was found in complete responders and newly diagnosed patients. Newly diagnosed patients were reported to exhibit reduced baseline TCR diversity relative to healthy donors. Nothing has yet pinned down what causes the repertoire differences, possibly disease activity or prior therapy.

For this clone: What it recognizes is unknown.

Generated by immunoSEQ multiplex PCR, the TCRdb table keeps only in-frame clones and is missing some. The sample records 84,000 or so clones, 80% to 95% being singletons. CDR3 size: 15 residues. Each and every patient relapsed after autologous stem cell transplantation, and patients got differing brentuximab vedotin exposure. The TCR was taken from a human donor with classical Hodgkin lymphoma. V usage is TRBV21-1 and J usage is TRBJ2-1; the table's D call TRBD1 went unverified against the DNA. TRBV21-1 is a pseudogene. The sequencing used peripheral blood mononuclear cells (PBMCs), collected before the second cycle of nivolumab. CDR3 DNA sequence: TGTGCCAGCTCCGTTGGGACAGGGGGCACGGATGAGCAGTTCTTC. It is translated as CASSVGTGGTDEQFF.